These T cell receptor beta chains were read from a single sample in a study of OX40 agonist ivuxolimab in advanced cancers. TCRdb's copy holds only in-frame clones and misses some; the assay was immunoSEQ multiplex PCR. The sample has tens of thousands of clones, about 91% seen once. The material was CD4+ or CD8+ T cells sorted from blood, obtained in a trial of the OX40 agonist ivuxolimab. These receptors all come from an adult with an advanced solid tumor such as melanoma, head and neck, liver or kidney cancer. Each CDR3 is given with its conserved first and last residue. A D gene is named only where the DNA matches it firmly. Clone size appears in some rows only: once, few, many, or a class for an expanded clone.

abundance,v_gene,j_gene,d_gene,CDR3aa,CDR3nt
-,TRBV30,TRBJ2-3,TRBD2,CAWRDLRLAGVPDTQYF,TGTGCCTGGAGAGACCTAAGACTAGCGGGAGTCCCAGATACGCAGTATTTT
-,TRBV4-1,TRBJ2-7,-,CASSQADTSYEQYF,TGCGCCAGCAGCCAAGCCGATACTAGCTACGAGCAGTACTTC
-,TRBV15,TRBJ1-1,-,CATSAGSLNTEAFF,TGTGCCACCAGCGCTGGATCCTTGAACACTGAAGCTTTCTTT
-,TRBV28,TRBJ1-5,-,CASSLEGYEPQHF,TGTGCCAGCAGTTTAGAAGGGTACGAGCCCCAGCATTTT
-,TRBV29-1,TRBJ1-1,TRBD1,CSVEMGAGGLNTEAFF,TGCAGCGTTGAAATGGGAGCAGGGGGCCTGAACACTGAAGCTTTCTTT
-,TRBV25-1,TRBJ1-1,-,CASNAPQDTEAFF,TGTGCCAGCAACGCGCCACAGGACACTGAAGCTTTCTTT
-,TRBV4-1,TRBJ2-7,-,CASSQESTGPYEQYF,TGCGCCAGCAGCCAAGAAAGTACAGGCCCCTACGAGCAGTACTTC
-,TRBV6-5,TRBJ1-3,TRBD1,CASRIDRGDGNTIYF,TGTGCTAGCAGGATAGACAGGGGTGATGGAAACACCATATATTTT
-,TRBV7-9,TRBJ2-6,-,CASSLSEGSGANVLTF,TGTGCCAGCAGCTTAAGTGAGGGATCTGGGGCCAACGTCCTGACTTTC
-,TRBV7-6,TRBJ2-5,-,CASSHRQVGQETQYF,TGTGCCAGCAGCCACCGACAGGTTGGTCAAGAGACCCAGTACTTC
-,TRBV4-1,TRBJ2-5,-,CASSLGRGLQETQYF,TGCGCCAGCAGCCTTGGACGGGGCCTACAAGAGACCCAGTACTTC
-,TRBV27,TRBJ2-6,-,CASSFTGTSGANVLTF,TGTGCCAGCAGTTTCACAGGCACCTCTGGGGCCAACGTCCTGACTTTC
-,TRBV28,TRBJ1-5,-,CASRLTDQGNQPQHF,TGTGCCAGCAGGTTGACGGACCAGGGCAATCAGCCCCAGCATTTT
-,TRBV11-1,TRBJ2-2,TRBD1,CASSDRSRTGGTGELFF,TGTGCCAGCAGCGATCGGAGTCGGACAGGGGGCACCGGGGAGCTGTTTTTT
-,TRBV6-1,TRBJ1-2,TRBD1,CASSGTGGYGYTF,TGTGCCAGCAGTGGGACAGGGGGGTATGGCTACACCTTC
-,TRBV9,TRBJ2-3,TRBD2,CASSVEARLAGDTQYF,TGTGCCAGCAGCGTAGAGGCTCGCCTAGCGGGAGATACGCAGTATTTT
medium-sized,TRBV7-9,TRBJ1-3,-,CASSPTESGNTIYF,TGTGCCAGCAGCCCCACGGAATCTGGAAACACCATATATTTT
once,TRBV7-8,TRBJ2-7,TRBD2,CASSTPNSGTSGRTPYEQYF,TGTGCCAGCAGCACACCCAACTCCGGGACTAGCGGGAGAACCCCCTACGAGCAGTACTTC
-,TRBV14,TRBJ2-1,-,CASSQWAGTYNEQFF,TGTGCCAGCAGCCAATGGGCAGGAACTTACAATGAGCAGTTCTTC
once,TRBV7-6,TRBJ2-7,-,CASSSEGGSLYEQYF,TGTGCCAGCAGCTCGGAGGGGGGGTCCCTTTACGAGCAGTACTTC
few,TRBV15,TRBJ1-1,-,CATSRDRQPDTEAFF,TGTGCCACCAGCAGAGATCGGCAGCCAGACACTGAAGCTTTCTTT
-,TRBV7-6,TRBJ1-4,-,CASSSLDEKLFF,TGTGCCAGCAGCTCCCTGGATGAAAAACTGTTTTTT
-,TRBV5-1,TRBJ2-7,TRBD1,CASSHDRGRDEQYF,TGCGCCAGCAGCCACGACAGGGGACGGGACGAGCAGTACTTC
-,TRBV9,TRBJ1-2,-,CASSVGGGDYGYTF,TGTGCCAGCAGCGTAGGTGGGGGGGACTATGGCTACACCTTC
-,TRBV28,TRBJ2-7,TRBD2,CASSAAGTSGRGNEQYF,TGTGCCAGCAGTGCGGCGGGGACTAGCGGGAGGGGTAACGAGCAGTACTTC
-,TRBV7-9,TRBJ1-1,-,CASSARDLNTEAFF,TGTGCCAGCAGCGCCCGGGATCTGAACACTGAAGCTTTCTTT
-,TRBV5-6,TRBJ2-7,-,CASSFRDSPYEQYF,TGTGCCAGCAGCTTTCGGGACTCCCCCTACGAGCAGTACTTC
-,TRBV11-1,TRBJ2-7,TRBD2,CASSSWTSGAYEQYF,TGTGCCAGCAGTTCTTGGACTAGCGGAGCTTACGAGCAGTACTTC
once,TRBV2,TRBJ2-5,-,CASNGLGSKAGDQETQYF,TGTGCCAGCAACGGACTGGGATCAAAAGCGGGCGACCAAGAGACCCAGTACTTC
-,TRBV19,TRBJ2-7,-,CASSFTPYEQYF,TGTGCCAGTAGTTTCACCCCCTACGAGCAGTACTTC
-,TRBV4-3,TRBJ2-7,-,CASSQSRETTYEQYF,TGCGCCAGCAGCCAATCCCGGGAGACGACCTACGAGCAGTACTTC